The present TCR beta chain was sequenced within a study of shared clonotypes between healthy human individuals. Study overall: Used for every donor were three CD4 naive, three CD4 memory, two CD8 naive and one CD8 memory plate. Study-wide points: Clonotype sharing among donors likely depends on sequencing depth. The rarefaction results pointed to incomplete sorted-subset sequencing despite large depth.

This CDR3 is built from 16 residues. CDR1 is MNHEY and CDR2 is SMNVEV in the germline V gene (reference sequence). J was trimmed by 9 bases and V by 1 base; bases with no gene match: 7. Replicate PCRs run on sorted subsets employed roughly 180 ng DNA, approximately 30,000 T cell genomes. Data came from immunoSEQ multiplex PCR; TCRdb stores just in-frame clones and leaves some out. The sample holds a few million clones, more than 85% seen once. The count of this clone is one. Its cognate antigen is unknown. V is TRBV27 and J is TRBJ2-1; 12 bases align to TRBD2. Sample: naive CD4+ T cells from PBMCs. Subset meaning: CD45RA+ positively selected. This receptor was identified in a man aged 18-30 years in good health. Some clones in this sample may be carry-over from other donors' samples. CDR3 protein: CASSLFLAGGEREQFF. The CDR3 coding sequence is TGTGCCAGCAGTTTATTCCTAGCGGGAGGGGAACGTGAGCAGTTCTTC.